Detailed here is one TCR beta chain. The antigen is not known. Use of 60 Vbeta and 13 Jbeta primers characterized the PCR. TCRdb's copy holds only in-frame clones and misses some; the assay was immunoSEQ multiplex PCR. The sample has 130,000 or so clones; 61% are singletons. The sample comes from a study of cytomegalovirus exposure and HLA in healthy donors. The CDR3 covers 17 residues. J lost 7 bases, V lost 4 bases, and 10 bases had no gene match. Germline lookup yields CDR1 SGHDT and CDR2 YYEEEE. Study-wide findings and caveats: Most TCR beta V segments were productive about 90% or about 30% of the time in an earlier analysis. Across donors, sequencing depth was assumed by presence/absence analyses to be roughly uniform.

Sequencing was carried out using PBMCs. The clonotype was recovered from a male donor in good health and CMV-seronegative. V is TRBV5-6 and J is TRBJ2-1, with 14 bases lining up with TRBD2. The CDR3 nucleotides are TGTGCCAGCAGCCTCCGACAGACTAGCGGGGGGGCAAATGAGCAGTTCTTC. It yields the protein CASSLRQTSGGANEQFF.